Listed below are T cell receptor beta chains from one sample, sequenced in a study of blood T cells in healthy people across ages. TCRdb redid the calling of the 5' RACE reads with MiXCR, one entry per CDR3 protein. The sample holds about 670,000 distinct CDR3 sequences, over 40% seen once. Sequencing used blood. These TCRs come from a woman older than 75 in good health. CDR3s include the opening cysteine and the closing phenylalanine or tryptophan. The D gene is left open where the match is weak. Clone size, where shown, is once, few, many, or a class for clones that have expanded.

>TRBV27|.|.|TRBJ2-7
CASSDARGGYEQYF
TGTGCCAGCAGTGACGCTCGAGGAGGCTACGAGCAGTACTTC
>TRBV7-2|.|.|TRBJ1-5
CASSLQGFVQPQHF
TGTGCCAGCAGCTTACAGGGGTTTGTTCAGCCCCAGCATTTT
>TRBV25-1|.|.|TRBJ2-1
CASSEGGYEQFF
TGTGCCAGCAGTGAAGGGGGATATGAGCAGTTCTTC
>TRBV20-1|.|many|TRBJ2-7
CSARDLGQRSYEQYF
TGCAGTGCTAGAGATTTGGGGCAAAGGTCCTACGAGCAGTACTTC
>TRBV5-1|TRBD1|.|TRBJ2-5
CASSLESGQGTQYF
TGCGCCAGCAGCTTGGAGTCCGGACAGGGGACCCAGTACTTC
>TRBV29-1|.|.|TRBJ2-3
CSVRTTGDTQYF
TGCAGCGTTCGGACCACCGGAGATACGCAGTATTTT
>TRBV29-1|TRBD1|many|TRBJ2-6
CSVATGSGANVLTF
TGCAGCGTCGCGACAGGGTCTGGGGCCAACGTCCTGACTTTC
>TRBV3-1|.|.|TRBJ1-1
CASSQVGRAEAFF
TGTGCCAGCAGCCAAGTAGGCCGGGCTGAAGCTTTCTTT
>TRBV10-3|TRBD1|few|TRBJ1-1
CAISEGQATEAFF
TGTGCCATCAGTGAAGGACAGGCTACTGAAGCTTTCTTT
>TRBV7-2|.|.|TRBJ2-1
CASSLDWAGREQFF
TGTGCCAGCAGCTTAGATTGGGCCGGGCGGGAGCAGTTCTTC
>TRBV10-1|TRBD1|few|TRBJ2-7
CASSEWGLQGAQDYEQYF
TGCGCCAGCAGTGAGTGGGGATTACAGGGGGCTCAAGACTACGAGCAGTACTTC
>TRBV7-6|.|many|TRBJ2-3
CASSLEAGTSTDTQYF
TGTGCCAGCAGCTTAGAGGCAGGCACCAGCACAGATACGCAGTATTTT
>TRBV12-3/TRBV12-4|TRBD1|.|TRBJ1-6
CASRPDRVDSPLHF
TGTGCCAGCAGACCGGACAGGGTGGATTCACCCCTCCACTTT
>TRBV29-1|TRBD1|.|TRBJ2-7
CSVSNRGDEQYF
TGCAGCGTTAGTAACAGGGGGGACGAGCAGTACTTC
>TRBV30|TRBD2|.|TRBJ2-4
CARTRAGGLAKNIQYF
TGTGCCCGGACCAGAGCGGGGGGCCTAGCCAAAAACATTCAGTACTTC
>TRBV12-3/TRBV12-4|.|.|TRBJ2-3
CASSLSETAHTQYF
TGTGCCAGCAGTTTAAGCGAGACAGCACATACGCAGTATTTT
>TRBV27|TRBD1|many|TRBJ2-7
CARSSRDRGTYEQYF
TGTGCCAGGAGCTCGAGGGACAGGGGTACCTACGAGCAGTACTTC
>TRBV11-2|TRBD2|.|TRBJ2-7
CASSLVGASGPSYNEQYF
TGTGCCAGCAGCTTAGTAGGCGCTAGCGGGCCCTCCTACAATGAGCAGTACTTC
>TRBV5-1|TRBD1|once|TRBJ1-1
CASSLGGQGAFLGTEAFF
TGCGCCAGCAGCTTGGGAGGGCAGGGGGCATTCCTGGGGACTGAAGCTTTCTTT
>TRBV24-1|.|many|TRBJ2-1
CATSDLAGSVNEQFF
TGTGCCACCAGTGATTTGGCGGGTTCTGTTAATGAGCAGTTCTTC
>TRBV10-3|.|many|TRBJ1-2
CAISGSGTANYGYTF
TGTGCCATCAGTGGGTCAGGTACAGCTAACTATGGCTACACCTTC
>TRBV27|TRBD2|.|TRBJ2-7
CASSGDPSGYCEQYF
TGTGCCAGCAGTGGAGATCCTAGCGGCTACTGCGAGCAGTACTTC
>TRBV27|TRBD1|few|TRBJ2-1
CASSAGTAYNEQFF
TGTGCCAGCAGTGCCGGGACAGCTTACAATGAGCAGTTCTTC
>TRBV20-1|.|.|TRBJ2-5
CSARLFRGSQETQYF
TGCAGTGCTAGGCTCTTCCGGGGGTCGCAAGAGACCCAGTACTTC
>TRBV7-8|.|once|TRBJ1-4
CASSLRAVNEKLFF
TGTGCCAGCAGCTTAAGGGCAGTAAATGAAAAACTGTTTTTT
>TRBV7-3|TRBD2|.|TRBJ2-1
CASSSSGAGNNEQFF
TGTGCCAGCAGCTCTAGCGGGGCAGGGAACAATGAGCAGTTCTTC
>TRBV29-1|.|.|TRBJ2-5
CSVVSGGKTQYF
TGCAGCGTTGTTTCAGGGGGGAAGACCCAGTACTTC
>TRBV20-1|.|many|TRBJ1-4
CSAGHTANLATNEKLFF
TGCAGTGCCGGGCATACGGCAAACTTGGCAACTAATGAAAAACTGTTTTTT
>TRBV3-1|.|.|TRBJ2-7
CASSQAMGWEQYF
TGTGCCAGCAGCCAAGCGATGGGGTGGGAGCAGTACTTC
>TRBV28|TRBD1|.|TRBJ1-5
CATRPRDRFSNQPQHF
TGTGCCACGCGACCCCGGGACAGATTTAGCAATCAGCCCCAGCATTTT
>TRBV5-1|TRBD2|many|TRBJ2-3
CASSFIPLTSGGDTQYF
TGCGCCAGCAGCTTTATCCCCTTGACTAGCGGGGGAGATACGCAGTATTTT
>TRBV20-1|.|.|TRBJ2-5
CSADVQETQYF
TGCAGTGCGGATGTTCAGGAGACCCAGTACTTC
>TRBV5-1|.|.|TRBJ1-5
CASSFEGNSNQPQHF
TGCGCCAGCAGCTTTGAAGGGAATAGCAATCAGCCCCAGCATTTT
>TRBV12-3/TRBV12-4|TRBD1|.|TRBJ2-7
CASSPLGMRTGESEQYF
TGTGCCAGCAGTCCCCTGGGTATGAGGACAGGGGAGTCCGAGCAGTACTTC
>TRBV10-3|TRBD1|.|TRBJ2-3
CAIREGSRGDTQYF
TGTGCCATCAGAGAAGGTAGCAGGGGGGATACGCAGTATTTT
>TRBV11-1|.|.|TRBJ2-2
CANSLLLAITGELFF
TGTGCCAACAGCTTGCTCCTAGCGATTACCGGGGAGCTGTTTTTT
>TRBV2|.|.|TRBJ2-7
CASEQGNYEQYF
TGTGCCAGCGAGCAGGGGAACTACGAGCAGTACTTC
>TRBV24-1|TRBD2|many|TRBJ2-1
CATSDPASGRDTDEQFF
TGTGCCACCAGTGACCCTGCTAGCGGTCGGGATACCGATGAGCAGTTCTTC
>TRBV4-2|.|many|TRBJ2-3
CASSQGERSDTQYF
TGTGCCAGCAGCCAGGGGGAGAGGTCAGATACGCAGTATTTT
>TRBV5-6|.|.|TRBJ2-1
CASSWHPGPVNEQFF
TGTGCCAGCAGCTGGCATCCGGGACCCGTCAATGAGCAGTTCTTC
>TRBV3-1|.|few|TRBJ1-5
CASSAESWQPQHF
TGTGCCAGCAGCGCGGAATCGTGGCAGCCCCAGCATTTT
>TRBV29-1|.|few|TRBJ2-1
CSVESPRTPYNEQFF
TGCAGCGTTGAAAGCCCTCGGACTCCCTACAATGAGCAGTTCTTC
>TRBV6-5|.|.|TRBJ2-1
CASSYPGSSHNEQFF
TGTGCCAGCAGTTACCCCGGGAGCTCCCACAATGAGCAGTTCTTC
>TRBV10-3|TRBD1|few|TRBJ2-7
CAISEDGQGNEQYF
TGTGCCATCAGTGAGGACGGACAGGGCAACGAGCAGTACTTC
>TRBV24-1|TRBD1|few|TRBJ2-2
CATSDMGQGVTGELFF
TGTGCCACCAGTGACATGGGACAGGGGGTAACCGGGGAGCTGTTTTTT
>TRBV5-1|TRBD1|many|TRBJ2-7
CASSPRLGPTGKTSYEQYF
TGCGCCAGCAGCCCACGGCTGGGCCCGACAGGGAAGACCTCCTACGAGCAGTACTTC
>TRBV29-1|.|.|TRBJ2-5
CSVEPRTSGEQYF
TGCAGCGTTGAGCCCAGGACGTCTGGGGAGCAGTACTTC
>TRBV9|TRBD2|few|TRBJ2-1
CASSPGGAGGYNEQFF
TGTGCCAGCAGCCCGGGAGGAGCGGGCGGCTACAATGAGCAGTTCTTC
>TRBV7-9|.|.|TRBJ2-5
CASSPRTESYLEQYF
TGTGCCAGCAGCCCGCGGACAGAGTCATATCTGGAGCAGTACTTC
>TRBV5-1|.|many|TRBJ2-7
CASSSGLLPYEQYF
TGCGCCAGCTCCTCGGGACTTCTACCCTACGAGCAGTACTTC
>TRBV19|.|.|TRBJ2-6
CASRQCSGANVLTF
TGTGCCAGTAGACAGTGCTCTGGGGCCAACGTCCTGACTTTC